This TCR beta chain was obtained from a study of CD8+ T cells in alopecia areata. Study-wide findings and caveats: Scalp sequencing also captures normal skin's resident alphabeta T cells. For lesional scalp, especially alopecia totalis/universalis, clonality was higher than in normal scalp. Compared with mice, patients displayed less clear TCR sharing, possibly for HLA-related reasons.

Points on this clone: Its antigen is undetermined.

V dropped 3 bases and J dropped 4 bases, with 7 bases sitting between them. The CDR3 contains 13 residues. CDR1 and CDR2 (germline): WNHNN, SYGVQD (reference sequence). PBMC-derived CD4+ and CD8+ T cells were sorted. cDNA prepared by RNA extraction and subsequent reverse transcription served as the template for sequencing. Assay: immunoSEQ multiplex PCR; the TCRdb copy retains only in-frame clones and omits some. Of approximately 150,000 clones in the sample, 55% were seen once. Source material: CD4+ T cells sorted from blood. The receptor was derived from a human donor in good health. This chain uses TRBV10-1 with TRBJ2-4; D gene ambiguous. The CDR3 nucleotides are TGCGCCAGCAGTGACAGGTTTAAAAACATTCAGTACTTC. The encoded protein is CASSDRFKNIQYF.